This T cell receptor (beta chain) appears in the sequencing data of a study of graft-versus-host responses after intestinal transplantation. Study outcomes and limitations: Declines in HvG clones occurring early post-transplant were associated with peak circulating GvH clone levels. Patients who carried graft-donor T cell macrochimerism also had high graft-versus-host to host-versus-graft clonal ratios in their allografts.

The CDR3 consists of 14 residues. Trimming took 7 bases from V and 5 from J, leaving 17 bases between them. Per the germline V gene, CDR1 is MNHNS and CDR2 is SASEGT. A remark on this clone: Its antigen is unidentified.

The protocol was immunoSEQ multiplex PCR, while the TCRdb copy is restricted to in-frame clones and leaves out a portion. The sample contains about 120,000 clones, about 95% of which appear only once. This specimen was unstimulated CD8+ T cells sorted from spleen or lymph node cells, taken before intestinal transplant. This TCR was recovered from a human donor who received an intestinal transplant. This chain links TRBV6-1 with TRBJ2-5; TRBD2 might be the D (5 bases). The CDR3 protein is CASTEGTSGETQYF. The CDR3 DNA is TGTGCCAGCACCGAAGGTACTAGTGGGGAGACCCAGTACTTC.